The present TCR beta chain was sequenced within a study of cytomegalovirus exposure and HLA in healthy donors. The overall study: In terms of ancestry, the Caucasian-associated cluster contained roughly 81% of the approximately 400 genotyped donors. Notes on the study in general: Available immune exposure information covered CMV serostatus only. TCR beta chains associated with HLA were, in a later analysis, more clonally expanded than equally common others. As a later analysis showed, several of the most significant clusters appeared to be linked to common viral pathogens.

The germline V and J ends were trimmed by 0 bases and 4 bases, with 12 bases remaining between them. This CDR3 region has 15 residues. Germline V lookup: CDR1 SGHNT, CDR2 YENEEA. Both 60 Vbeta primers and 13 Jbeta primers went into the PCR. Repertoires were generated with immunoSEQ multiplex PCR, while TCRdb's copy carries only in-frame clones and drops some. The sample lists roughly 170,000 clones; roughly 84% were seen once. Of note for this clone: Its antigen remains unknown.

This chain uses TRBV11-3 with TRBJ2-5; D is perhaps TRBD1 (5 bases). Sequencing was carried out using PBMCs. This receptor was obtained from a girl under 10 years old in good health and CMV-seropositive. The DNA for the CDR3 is TGTGCCAGCAGCTTAGATGGGGCGATCGGAGAGACCCAGTACTTC. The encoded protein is CASSLDGAIGETQYF.